This TCR beta chain was captured by sequencing in a study of blood T cell repertoires in COVID-19. As for the study in general: From the United States, Italy and Spain came samples of acute and convalescent COVID-19. T cells, B-cell-depleted T cells, or PBMCs supplied cDNA or gDNA.

Original methodology: Estimation of nucleated cell counts was performed using reference gene primer amplification. Using immunoSEQ multiplex PCR, the repertoire was profiled, and TCRdb retains in-frame clones only, with some absent. From that table come the V and J calls and clone size; the DNA was used to work out D and trimming. The sample yields fewer than 200,000 clones, 60% to 85% seen once. Germline lookup yields CDR1 MNHEY and CDR2 SMNVEV (reference sequence). This CDR3 contains 14 residues. Trimming removed 3 bases at V and 5 bases at J, with 11 bases between. Sequenced sample: peripheral blood. V gene TRBV27 combines with J gene TRBJ2-1, with no clear D. The clonotype comes from an older woman with COVID-19, enrolled during active disease. The CDR3 loop is CASSFGQAHNEQFF. The CDR3 DNA reads TGTGCCAGCAGTTTTGGTCAGGCGCACAATGAGCAGTTCTTC.